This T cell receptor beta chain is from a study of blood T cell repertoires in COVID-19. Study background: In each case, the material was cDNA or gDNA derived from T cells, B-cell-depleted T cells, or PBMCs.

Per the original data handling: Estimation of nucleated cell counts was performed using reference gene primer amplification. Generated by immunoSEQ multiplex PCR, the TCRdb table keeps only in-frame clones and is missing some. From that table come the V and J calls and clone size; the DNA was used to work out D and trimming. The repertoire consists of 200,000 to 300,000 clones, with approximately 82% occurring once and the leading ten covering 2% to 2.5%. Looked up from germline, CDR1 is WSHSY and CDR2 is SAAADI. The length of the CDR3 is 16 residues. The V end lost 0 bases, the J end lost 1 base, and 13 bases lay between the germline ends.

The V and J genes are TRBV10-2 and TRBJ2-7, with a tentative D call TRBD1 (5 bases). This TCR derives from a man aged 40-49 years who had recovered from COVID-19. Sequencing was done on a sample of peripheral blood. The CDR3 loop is CASSESLRGRSYEQYF. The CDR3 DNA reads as TGCGCCAGCAGTGAGTCGCTAAGGGGAAGGTCCTACGAGCAGTACTTC.